This is a list of T cell receptor beta chains from one sample in a study of blood T cell repertoires in COVID-19. TCRdb's copy holds only in-frame clones and misses some; the assay was immunoSEQ multiplex PCR. The table records more than 65,000 clones, about 70% of them present only once. Material: peripheral blood. The receptors derive from a woman of 80 years or more with active or convalescent COVID-19. Each CDR3 is given with its conserved first and last residue. The D gene is left open where the match is weak. Clone size is not always given. Where it is, it says once, few, many or a class for expanded clones.

CAPSHDSRENYGYTF TGCGCCCCCAGCCACGACTCCCGGGAGAACTATGGCTACACCTTC TRBJ1-2 TRBV4-1 many -
CANSRGQGRTSPLHF TGTGCCAACTCTAGGGGGCAGGGCCGTACTTCACCCCTCCACTTT TRBJ1-6 TRBV28 - TRBD1
CASSLGQGELFF TGTGCCAGCAGTCTAGGACAGGGAGAGCTGTTTTTT TRBJ2-2 TRBV12-3/TRBV12-4 many TRBD1
CASRLERTGANEQFF TGCGCCAGCAGACTTGAACGGACAGGGGCGAATGAGCAGTTCTTC TRBJ2-1 TRBV10-2 - TRBD1
CASLSGGQSYF TGTGCCAGCCTCAGCGGGGGGCAGTCCTACTTC TRBJ2-7 TRBV6-5 - TRBD2
CASGYRTTGVGYTF TGTGCCAGCGGGTACCGAACGACAGGGGTTGGCTACACCTTC TRBJ1-2 TRBV6-5 - TRBD1
CASSLDISYEQYF TGCGCCAGCAGCTTGGATATCTCCTACGAGCAGTACTTC TRBJ2-7 TRBV5-1 - -
CASGEFTGDGFSPLHF TGTGCTAGTGGAGAATTTACAGGGGACGGATTTTCACCCCTCCACTTT TRBJ1-6 TRBV12-5 - TRBD1
CASSQDHGGLGQPQHF TGCGCCAGCAGCCAAGATCATGGAGGGTTGGGTCAGCCCCAGCATTTT TRBJ1-5 TRBV4-3 - -
CATGVKGGQYF TGTGCCACAGGGGTGAAAGGCGGGCAGTACTTC TRBJ2-7 TRBV12-3/TRBV12-4 - -
CASSWDRDTYEQYF TGTGCCAGCAGTTGGGACAGGGACACCTACGAGCAGTACTTC TRBJ2-7 TRBV6-2/TRBV6-3 once TRBD1
CASSLSQTGRLGEQYF TGTGCCAGCAGCTTATCCCAGACAGGGAGGTTGGGCGAGCAGTACTTC TRBJ2-7 TRBV11-1 - -
CAWSVLGWANSNYGYTF TGTGCCTGGAGTGTACTCGGATGGGCTAACAGCAACTATGGCTACACCTTC TRBJ1-2 TRBV30 - -
CAWSDDRVGEKLFF TGTGCCTGGAGCGATGACAGGGTTGGTGAAAAACTGTTTTTT TRBJ1-4 TRBV30 - TRBD1
CASSQEDREYEQYF TGCGCCAGCAGCCAAGAGGACAGGGAATACGAGCAGTACTTC TRBJ2-7 TRBV4-1 - TRBD1
CASSLGNYGYTF TGTGCCAGCAGCCTAGGTAACTATGGCTACACCTTC TRBJ1-2 TRBV5-5 - -
CASSQSGGALNEQFF TGTGCCAGCAGCCAGAGCGGGGGGGCCCTAAATGAGCAGTTCTTC TRBJ2-1 TRBV7-3 - TRBD2
CASSRQDRGANSPLHF TGTGCCAGCAGCAGACAGGACAGGGGTGCTAATTCACCCCTCCACTTT TRBJ1-6 TRBV5-6 - TRBD1
CASSQALGPGNTEAFF TGCGCCAGCAGCCAAGCGTTGGGGCCCGGGAACACTGAAGCTTTCTTT TRBJ1-1 TRBV4-3 - -
CSVAPGLTEAFF TGCAGCGTGGCGCCAGGTCTCACTGAAGCTTTCTTT TRBJ1-1 TRBV29-1 - -
CASSWAGDYQETQYF TGTGCCAGCAGCTGGGCTGGGGACTATCAAGAGACCCAGTACTTC TRBJ2-5 TRBV7-2 - TRBD2
CAISEGGEGNQPQHF TGTGCCATCAGTGAAGGCGGGGAGGGCAATCAGCCCCAGCATTTT TRBJ1-5 TRBV10-3 - -
CASSQSPLARGLNTGELFF TGCGCCAGCAGCCAATCCCCCCTCGCGAGGGGGCTGAACACCGGGGAGCTGTTTTTT TRBJ2-2 TRBV4-3 few TRBD1
CASSGARRGELFF TGTGCCAGCAGTGGGGCCAGGCGCGGGGAGCTGTTTTTT TRBJ2-2 TRBV12-3/TRBV12-4 - -
CSAPGKNEAFF TGCAGTGCTCCCGGGAAGAATGAAGCTTTCTTT TRBJ1-1 TRBV20-1 - -
CASSYTLDRAEAFF TGTGCCAGCAGTTACACCCTGGACAGGGCTGAAGCTTTCTTT TRBJ1-1 TRBV6-5 - TRBD1
CASIITSGGANNEQFF TGTGCCAGCATTATTACTAGCGGGGGGGCTAACAATGAGCAGTTCTTC TRBJ2-1 TRBV27 - TRBD2
CASSVSTRTEAFF TGTGCCAGTAGTGTCAGTACCAGGACTGAAGCTTTCTTT TRBJ1-1 TRBV19 few -
CASNPYLRPGTPRSTEAFF TGTGCCAGTAACCCTTACCTACGCCCCGGGACACCGAGGAGCACTGAAGCTTTCTTT TRBJ1-1 TRBV19 - -
CASSQQGSPLHF TGTGCCAGCAGCCAGCAGGGATCACCCCTCCACTTT TRBJ1-6 TRBV3-1/TRBV3-2 once -
CASSSLIYEQYF TGTGCCAGCAGTTCCCTTATCTACGAGCAGTACTTC TRBJ2-7 TRBV11-2 - -
CASGTGQGATGELFF TGCGCCAGCGGGACGGGACAGGGAGCCACCGGGGAGCTGTTTTTT TRBJ2-2 TRBV5-1 - TRBD1
CASSTGQAPLSGAFF TGTGCCAGTAGTACAGGACAGGCCCCCTTATCGGGAGCTTTCTTT TRBJ1-1 TRBV19 - TRBD1
CASHRFRAGLNTEAFF TGTGCCAGCCATAGGTTCAGGGCAGGCTTGAACACTGAAGCTTTCTTT TRBJ1-1 TRBV18 - -
CASSLVELYNEQFF TGCGCCAGCAGCTTGGTCGAACTTTACAATGAGCAGTTCTTC TRBJ2-1 TRBV5-1 - -
CASSPYREHEQFF TGTGCCAGCTCACCATACAGGGAACATGAGCAGTTCTTC TRBJ2-1 TRBV18 - -
CASSYERGTTDTQYF TGTGCCAGCAGTTACGAGCGGGGGACAACAGATACGCAGTATTTT TRBJ2-3 TRBV6-6 - TRBD2
CASSLQGPDTGELFF TGTGCCAGCAGTCTACAGGGACCGGACACCGGGGAGCTGTTTTTT TRBJ2-2 TRBV6-2/TRBV6-3 many -
CASSLAPTGDYGYTF TGCGCCAGCAGCTTGGCCCCGACAGGGGACTATGGCTACACCTTC TRBJ1-2 TRBV5-1 - TRBD1
CATSDLERVLYF TGTGCCACCAGTGATTTGGAGAGGGTTCTGTACTTC TRBJ2-5 TRBV24-1 - -
CSASRGQGVETKNIQYF TGCAGTGCTAGTCGGGGACAGGGGGTTGAGACCAAAAACATTCAGTACTTC TRBJ2-4 TRBV20-1 - TRBD1
CASSGTGSTDTQYF TGTGCCAGCAGTGGGACAGGCAGCACAGATACGCAGTATTTT TRBJ2-3 TRBV6-4 few TRBD1
CASSPFTGTSPSGNEQFF TGTGCCAGCAGCCCATTTACCGGGACTAGTCCATCTGGCAATGAGCAGTTCTTC TRBJ2-1 TRBV7-2 - TRBD2
CASSQGEGGTMNTEAFF TGCGCCAGCAGCCAAGGTGAAGGAGGGACTATGAACACTGAAGCTTTCTTT TRBJ1-1 TRBV4-3 few -
CASSLAGRVGETQYF TGTGCCAGCAGCCTCGCGGGTAGGGTTGGTGAGACCCAGTACTTC TRBJ2-5 TRBV13 - -
CASSSSGGPGNEQFF TGTGCTAGCAGCTCTAGCGGGGGCCCGGGAAATGAGCAGTTCTTC TRBJ2-1 TRBV7-7 once TRBD2